A single sample gave rise to the 4 T cell receptor beta chains below, sequenced in a study of T cells in Graves' hyperthyroidism and ophthalmopathy (dated by TCRdb to between 2018 and 2021). Library construction relied on multiplex PCR. The instrument was an Illumina HiSeq 2000. The TCR beta CDR3 regions were amplified from RNA transcripts. The first round of RT-PCR for the TCR CDR3 was performed with the HTBI primer set and the Qiagen OneStep RT-PCR kit. TCRdb handled the public reads itself, with Q25 trimming in fastp and clone calling in MiXCR, and kept productive beta chains. When rows share a CDR3 protein, they turn into one entry using the most common DNA and genes. For this sample there are some 700,000 distinct CDR3 sequences; approximately 15% appear just once. Jointly, the top ten make up less than 20% of the sample. Sequencing was performed on blood. These receptors were obtained from a man aged 50 or older with Graves' hyperthyroidism.

V is TRBV27 and J is TRBJ2-6; D unclear. Trimming took off 2 bases at V and 2 bases at J, with 4 bases between the two ends. The CDR3 has 14 residues. Germline V gives CDR1 MNHEY, CDR2 SMNVEV (reference sequence). CDR3 DNA sequence: TGTGCCAGCAGTTTAGCGGCTGGGGCCAACGTCCTGACTTTC. It yields the protein CASSLAAGANVLTF.

This clonotype was seen only a few times. CDR3 region: CASSFGEGPDTQYF. CDR3 in DNA: TGTGCCAGCAGTTTCGGGGAGGGGCCAGATACGCAGTATTTT. The chain couples TRBV27 to TRBJ2-3; TRBD2 matches 7 bases. Per germline, CDR1 MNHEY and CDR2 SMNVEV (reference sequence). The CDR3 length is 14 residues. V was clipped by 3 bases and J by 4 bases; unmatched bases: 4.

The table lists this clonotype with a few counts. The chain is built from TRBV18 and TRBJ1-5; D is unresolved. V was pared by 6 bases and J by 1 base, with 10 bases between. CDR3 length: 14 residues. Germline V gene lookup returns CDR1 KGHSH and CDR2 LQKENI. CDR3: CASSVGRSNQPQHF. The CDR3 DNA follows: TGTGCCAGCTCCGTCGGGCGGAGCAATCAGCCCCAGCATTTT.

This clonotype has just a few counts. The chain is built from TRBV6-2 or TRBV6-3 and TRBJ2-3; a possible D gene is TRBD2 (5 bases). This CDR3 has 14 amino acids. The germline V gene has CDR1 MNHEY and CDR2 SVGEGT. V lost 6 bases and J lost 2, with 12 bases in between. The CDR3 protein is CASSKGLSTDTQYF. In nucleotides, the CDR3 is TGTGCCAGCAGCAAAGGACTCTCCACAGATACGCAGTATTTT.